The rows below give T cell receptor beta chains drawn from one sample of a study of post-analysis software for immune sequencing data. TCRdb re-derived calls from the PCR reads in MiXCR, one entry per CDR3 protein. Found here are fewer than 550,000 distinct CDR3 sequences, around a third of them singletons; the top ten hold under 7%. Sample: blood. Receptor source: a girl aged 2-17 years with multiple sclerosis. Both conserved end residues are part of each CDR3. D genes are given only for firm matches. Clone size, where shown, is once, few, many, or a class for clones that have expanded.

clone_size: .; j_call: TRBJ2-5; v_call: TRBV10-3; d_call: TRBD1; cdr3_nt: TGTGCCATCAGGGAAGGGACAGGGGGCGAAGAGACCCAGTACTTC; cdr3_aa: CAIREGTGGEETQYF
clone_size: few; j_call: TRBJ1-1; v_call: TRBV10-3; d_call: TRBD1; cdr3_nt: TGTGCCATCTCATCCCGGGACAGGGGCACTGAAGCTTTCTTT; cdr3_aa: CAISSRDRGTEAFF
clone_size: few; j_call: TRBJ1-2; v_call: TRBV29-1; d_call: TRBD1; cdr3_nt: TGCAGCGTTGAAGATCTGGGACAGAACTATGGCTACACCTTC; cdr3_aa: CSVEDLGQNYGYTF
clone_size: few; j_call: TRBJ1-2; v_call: TRBV9; d_call: TRBD1; cdr3_nt: TGTGCCGGCAGCGTAGGGACAGGGGGGCCCTATGGCTACACCTTC; cdr3_aa: CAGSVGTGGPYGYTF
clone_size: few; j_call: TRBJ2-1; v_call: TRBV7-2; d_call: TRBD2; cdr3_nt: TGTGCCGGCAGCCCCTGGACTAGCGGGTCTCAAAATGAGCAGTTCTTC; cdr3_aa: CAGSPWTSGSQNEQFF
clone_size: .; j_call: TRBJ2-5; v_call: TRBV6-2/TRBV6-3; d_call: .; cdr3_nt: TGTGCCAGCAGCCGACTAGGGAAGTACCAAGAGACCCAGTACTTC; cdr3_aa: CASSRLGKYQETQYF
clone_size: few; j_call: TRBJ1-2; v_call: TRBV6-6; d_call: .; cdr3_nt: TGTGCCAGCAGGGACGACGGCTCCAGGGGCTACACCTTC; cdr3_aa: CASRDDGSRGYTF
clone_size: few; j_call: TRBJ2-3; v_call: TRBV18; d_call: TRBD2; cdr3_nt: TGTGCCAGCTCACCGTCTAGCGGGGGGGCCGCAGATACGCAGTATTTT; cdr3_aa: CASSPSSGGAADTQYF
clone_size: .; j_call: TRBJ2-3; v_call: TRBV2; d_call: .; cdr3_nt: TGTGCCAGCAGTGAAACAGGGTACGGGGATACGCAGTATTTT; cdr3_aa: CASSETGYGDTQYF
clone_size: few; j_call: TRBJ2-7; v_call: TRBV6-2/TRBV6-3; d_call: .; cdr3_nt: TGTGCCAGCAGTCGGGGCCCAGACAGTAGCTCCTACGAGCAGTACTTC; cdr3_aa: CASSRGPDSSSYEQYF
clone_size: .; j_call: TRBJ1-6; v_call: TRBV7-9; d_call: .; cdr3_nt: TGTGCCAGCAGGGAGGAAGGAACCCTTTCTAGTTCACCCCTCCACTTT; cdr3_aa: CASREEGTLSSSPLHF
clone_size: .; j_call: TRBJ2-1; v_call: TRBV11-2; d_call: TRBD1; cdr3_nt: TGTGCCAGCAGCTCACCCAGGGGGCGGTACAATGAGCAGTTCTTC; cdr3_aa: CASSSPRGRYNEQFF
clone_size: .; j_call: TRBJ1-2; v_call: TRBV29-1; d_call: .; cdr3_nt: TGCAGCGTTGTTGGTCCCGGCTACACCTTC; cdr3_aa: CSVVGPGYTF
clone_size: .; j_call: TRBJ1-2; v_call: TRBV15; d_call: TRBD1; cdr3_nt: TGTGCCACCAACCGGGACAGGGGTTTTTGGAATGGCTACACCTTC; cdr3_aa: CATNRDRGFWNGYTF
clone_size: few; j_call: TRBJ2-1; v_call: TRBV5-6; d_call: .; cdr3_nt: TGTGCCAGCAGCCCGACAGGGAGGACGCACAATGAGCAGTTCTTC; cdr3_aa: CASSPTGRTHNEQFF
clone_size: .; j_call: TRBJ2-7; v_call: TRBV29-1; d_call: .; cdr3_nt: TGCAGCGTTGCGGGGGCGAACTACGAGCAGTACTTC; cdr3_aa: CSVAGANYEQYF
clone_size: many; j_call: TRBJ2-7; v_call: TRBV7-8; d_call: .; cdr3_nt: TGTGCCAGCAGCTTAGTGGGGGGGCCGAACTACGAGCAGTACTTC; cdr3_aa: CASSLVGGPNYEQYF
clone_size: .; j_call: TRBJ1-5; v_call: TRBV20-1; d_call: .; cdr3_nt: TGCAGTGCTAAGGGAACAGGTAGGCTGCAGCCCCAGCATTTT; cdr3_aa: CSAKGTGRLQPQHF
clone_size: few; j_call: TRBJ2-5; v_call: TRBV20-1; d_call: TRBD1; cdr3_nt: TGCAGTGCTAGTCCCTTGACAGGGGTTCAAGAGACCCAGTACTTC; cdr3_aa: CSASPLTGVQETQYF
clone_size: .; j_call: TRBJ2-2; v_call: TRBV20-1; d_call: .; cdr3_nt: TGCAGTGCCCACTCAAACAAAGGGCAGACCGGGGAGCTGTTTTTT; cdr3_aa: CSAHSNKGQTGELFF
clone_size: .; j_call: TRBJ2-5; v_call: TRBV11-3; d_call: .; cdr3_nt: TGTGCCAGCAGCTTAGGGGGGGGCTGGCAAGAGACCCAGTACTTC; cdr3_aa: CASSLGGGWQETQYF
clone_size: .; j_call: TRBJ1-2; v_call: TRBV28; d_call: .; cdr3_nt: TGTGCCAGCAGTTCCCATCGAGGGGAGGCCGGCTACACCTTC; cdr3_aa: CASSSHRGEAGYTF
clone_size: .; j_call: TRBJ1-6; v_call: TRBV3-1; d_call: .; cdr3_nt: TGTGCCAGCAGCCAAGGGGGTCGGCAGGCCGCGTCCCCCCTCCACTTT; cdr3_aa: CASSQGGRQAASPLHF
clone_size: .; j_call: TRBJ1-1; v_call: TRBV5-1; d_call: .; cdr3_nt: TGCGCCAGCAGAGGGCCGGATTCCATGAACACTGAAGCTTTCTTT; cdr3_aa: CASRGPDSMNTEAFF
clone_size: many; j_call: TRBJ2-4; v_call: TRBV7-3; d_call: .; cdr3_nt: TGTGCCAGCAGCTTAGGCCCAGAGGCGAGCATTCAGTACTTC; cdr3_aa: CASSLGPEASIQYF
clone_size: many; j_call: TRBJ1-2; v_call: TRBV29-1; d_call: .; cdr3_nt: TGCAGCGTTAAGGACCTGGACTATGGCTACACCTTC; cdr3_aa: CSVKDLDYGYTF
clone_size: .; j_call: TRBJ2-1; v_call: TRBV7-2; d_call: TRBD2; cdr3_nt: TGTGCCAGCAGCGGGGGACTACGAATTGAGCAGTTCTTC; cdr3_aa: CASSGGLRIEQFF
clone_size: .; j_call: TRBJ1-4; v_call: TRBV7-8; d_call: .; cdr3_nt: TGTGCCAGCAGTCTACAGGGAAATCCAACTAATGAAAAACTGTTTTTT; cdr3_aa: CASSLQGNPTNEKLFF
clone_size: few; j_call: TRBJ1-5; v_call: TRBV7-3; d_call: .; cdr3_nt: TGTGCCAGCAGCTTAGATGAGAATCAGCCCCAGCATTTT; cdr3_aa: CASSLDENQPQHF
clone_size: .; j_call: TRBJ2-5; v_call: TRBV28; d_call: TRBD1; cdr3_nt: TGTGCCAGCAGGTCGAAACAGGGGGCAGGGGAGACCCAGTACTTC; cdr3_aa: CASRSKQGAGETQYF
clone_size: .; j_call: TRBJ2-1; v_call: TRBV28; d_call: TRBD2; cdr3_nt: TGTGCCAGCAGTTGGAGCGGGGGAAACAATGAGCAGTTCTTC; cdr3_aa: CASSWSGGNNEQFF
clone_size: few; j_call: TRBJ2-3; v_call: TRBV20-1; d_call: .; cdr3_nt: TGCAGTGCTTCTCACAGTACGCGGTATTTT; cdr3_aa: CSASHSTRYF
clone_size: few; j_call: TRBJ2-1; v_call: TRBV7-2; d_call: TRBD2; cdr3_nt: TGTGCCAGCAGCACGGTAGCGGGGGGGTACAATGAGCAGTTCTTC; cdr3_aa: CASSTVAGGYNEQFF
clone_size: .; j_call: TRBJ1-2; v_call: TRBV4-1; d_call: .; cdr3_nt: TGCGCCAGCAGCCAAGACAGCCTACCTAACTATGGCTACACCTTC; cdr3_aa: CASSQDSLPNYGYTF
clone_size: .; j_call: TRBJ2-7; v_call: TRBV20-1; d_call: .; cdr3_nt: TGCAGTGCTAGAGATCGGCCAGGGGTTGTCTCCTACGAGCAGTACTTC; cdr3_aa: CSARDRPGVVSYEQYF
clone_size: .; j_call: TRBJ2-7; v_call: TRBV18; d_call: TRBD1; cdr3_nt: TGTGCCAGCCTTCAGGGTCTCTCAGGGGGCGCGGTGTACGAGCAGTACTTC; cdr3_aa: CASLQGLSGGAVYEQYF
clone_size: few; j_call: TRBJ2-3; v_call: TRBV20-1; d_call: TRBD2; cdr3_nt: TGCAGTGCTACTCGGGGGGACGCGACAGATACGCAGTATTTT; cdr3_aa: CSATRGDATDTQYF
clone_size: .; j_call: TRBJ2-2; v_call: TRBV7-9; d_call: .; cdr3_nt: TGTGCCAGCAGCTCTGGGGACGGGGAGCTGTTTTTT; cdr3_aa: CASSSGDGELFF
clone_size: .; j_call: TRBJ1-2; v_call: TRBV9; d_call: TRBD1; cdr3_nt: TGTGCCAGCAGCGGAGGGGGCCAAGGGGATGGCTACACCTTC; cdr3_aa: CASSGGGQGDGYTF
clone_size: .; j_call: TRBJ2-2; v_call: TRBV7-3; d_call: .; cdr3_nt: TGTGCCAGCAGCTTAACGTTAAGGGTGGCCTCTGGGGTCACCGGGGAGCTGTTTTTT; cdr3_aa: CASSLTLRVASGVTGELFF
clone_size: .; j_call: TRBJ2-1; v_call: TRBV20-1; d_call: .; cdr3_nt: TGCAGTGCTAGGGCGCCTCTAGCGTGGAATGAGCAGTTCTTC; cdr3_aa: CSARAPLAWNEQFF
clone_size: .; j_call: TRBJ2-3; v_call: TRBV7-2; d_call: TRBD2; cdr3_nt: TGTGCCAGCAGCTTAGCTGGGACTAGGATGACAGATACGCAGTATTTT; cdr3_aa: CASSLAGTRMTDTQYF
clone_size: .; j_call: TRBJ1-1; v_call: TRBV2; d_call: .; cdr3_nt: TGTGCCAGCATAGGACTCACAGCCGGACCTACCGCTTTCTTT; cdr3_aa: CASIGLTAGPTAFF
clone_size: .; j_call: TRBJ1-1; v_call: TRBV4-1; d_call: .; cdr3_nt: TGCGCCAGCAGCCAATGGCAAAGGGGCACTGAAGCTTTCTTT; cdr3_aa: CASSQWQRGTEAFF